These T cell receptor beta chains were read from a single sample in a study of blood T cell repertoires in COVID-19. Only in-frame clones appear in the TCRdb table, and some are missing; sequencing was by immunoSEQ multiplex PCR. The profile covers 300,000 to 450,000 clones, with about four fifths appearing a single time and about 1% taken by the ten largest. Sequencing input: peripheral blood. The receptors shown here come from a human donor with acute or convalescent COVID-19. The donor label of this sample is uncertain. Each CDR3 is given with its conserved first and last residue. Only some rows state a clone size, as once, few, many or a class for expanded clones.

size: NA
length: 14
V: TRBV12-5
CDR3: CASGSGQQGYEQYF

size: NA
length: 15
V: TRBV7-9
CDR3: CASSLGQGDTGELFF

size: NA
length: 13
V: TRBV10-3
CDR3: CAISGLSGNTIYF

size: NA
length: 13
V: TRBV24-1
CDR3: CATSASGFRGYTF

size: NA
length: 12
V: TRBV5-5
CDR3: CASSSLTDTQYF

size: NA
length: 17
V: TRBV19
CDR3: CASSIDRGTGTDTEAFF

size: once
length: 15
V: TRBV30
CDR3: CAWSKPGTGKEKLFF

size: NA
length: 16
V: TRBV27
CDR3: CASSLSLTSGADTQYF

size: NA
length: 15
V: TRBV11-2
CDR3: CASRLFGGGYYEQYF

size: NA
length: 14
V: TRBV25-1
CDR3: CASRRAGNTGELFF

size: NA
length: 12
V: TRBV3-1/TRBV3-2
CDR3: CASSQTDYGYTF

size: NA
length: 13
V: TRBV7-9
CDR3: CASSFGGRTEAFF

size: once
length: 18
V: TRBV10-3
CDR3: CAISDQHNPTGARYEQYF

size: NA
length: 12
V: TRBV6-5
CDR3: CASRQGSYGYTF

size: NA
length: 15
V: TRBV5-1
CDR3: CASSEGDRGVTEAFF

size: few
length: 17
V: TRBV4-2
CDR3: CASSRGVVAGGQETQYF

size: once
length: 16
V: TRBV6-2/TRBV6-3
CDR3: CASSWVAGGRRETQYF

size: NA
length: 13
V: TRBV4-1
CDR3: CASSPSGLGGVNF

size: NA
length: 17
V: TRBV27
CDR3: CASSFRRLAASYNEQFF

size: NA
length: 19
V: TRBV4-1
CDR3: CASSQQLFSPRPVDTEAFF

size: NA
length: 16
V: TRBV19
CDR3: CASSIRLAGLGNTQYF

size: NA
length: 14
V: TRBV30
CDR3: CAWSLTGVRTEAFF

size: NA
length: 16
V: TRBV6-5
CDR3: CASSYVQAGGSDTQYF

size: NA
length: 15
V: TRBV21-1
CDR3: CASSKGQKYQETQYF

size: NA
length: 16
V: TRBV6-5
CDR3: CASSYSRQGAGNTIYF

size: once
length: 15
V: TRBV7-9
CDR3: CASSPGQLDHNEQFF

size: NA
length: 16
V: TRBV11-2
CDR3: CASSLVGGTAGNTIYF

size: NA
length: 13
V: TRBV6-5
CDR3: CASPSPGGNEQFF

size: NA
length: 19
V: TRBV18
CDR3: CASSPITGTAITVGYGYTF

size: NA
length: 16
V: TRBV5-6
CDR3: CASSQPGTGTNYGYTF

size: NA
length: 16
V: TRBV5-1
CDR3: CASSSGTGVMNTEAFF

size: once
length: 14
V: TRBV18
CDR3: CASSPQGDPYEQYF

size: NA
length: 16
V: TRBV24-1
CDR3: CATSDRSGENTGELFF

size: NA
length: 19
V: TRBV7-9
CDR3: CASSSPRVKGLAGGNEQFF

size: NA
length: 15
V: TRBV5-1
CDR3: CASSLAGTSGDTQYF

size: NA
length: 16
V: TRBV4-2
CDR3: CASSPPGQSTNEKLFF

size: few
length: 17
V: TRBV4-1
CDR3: CASSLKPRDATFYEQYF

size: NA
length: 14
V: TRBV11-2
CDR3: CASSLGRGPDTQYF

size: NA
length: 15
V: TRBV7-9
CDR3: CASSLHDTDNYGYTF

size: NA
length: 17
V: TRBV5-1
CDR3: CASSFGSMAGLVETQYF

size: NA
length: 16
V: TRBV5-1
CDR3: CASSSTPDRPNYGYTF

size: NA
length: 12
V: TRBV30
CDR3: CAWSAGYTEAFF

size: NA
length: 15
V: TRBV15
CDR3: CATSQRQGTPYEQYF

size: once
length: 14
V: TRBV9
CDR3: CASSGGTSGGEQFF

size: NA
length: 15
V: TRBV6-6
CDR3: CASTFAGPANYGYTF

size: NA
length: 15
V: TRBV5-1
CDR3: CASSRQDRFTGELFF

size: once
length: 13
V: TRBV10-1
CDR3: CASSLQMNTEAFF

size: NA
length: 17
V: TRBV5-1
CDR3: CASSLGLAGSSYNEQFF

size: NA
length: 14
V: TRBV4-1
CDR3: CASSQVLQNYGYTF

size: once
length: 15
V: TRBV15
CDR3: CATSTTGGREETQYF

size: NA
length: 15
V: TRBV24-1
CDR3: CATSDRRAGYNEQFF

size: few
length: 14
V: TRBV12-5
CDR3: CASGPGQQPYEQYF

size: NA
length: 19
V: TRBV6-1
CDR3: CASSERMGASSRGVYEQYF